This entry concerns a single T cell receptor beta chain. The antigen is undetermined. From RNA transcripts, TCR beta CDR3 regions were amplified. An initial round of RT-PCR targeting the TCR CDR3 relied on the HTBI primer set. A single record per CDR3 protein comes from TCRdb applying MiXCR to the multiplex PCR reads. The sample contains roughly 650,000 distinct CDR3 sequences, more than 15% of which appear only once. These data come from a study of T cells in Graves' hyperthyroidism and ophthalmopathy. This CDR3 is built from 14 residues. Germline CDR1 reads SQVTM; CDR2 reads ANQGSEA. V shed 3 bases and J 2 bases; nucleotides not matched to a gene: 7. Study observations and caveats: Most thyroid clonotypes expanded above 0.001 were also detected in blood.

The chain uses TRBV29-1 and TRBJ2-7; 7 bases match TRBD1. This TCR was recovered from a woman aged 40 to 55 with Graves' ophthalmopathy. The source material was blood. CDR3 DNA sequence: TGCAGCGTTGAGTCCCAGACAGGGCCCTACGAGCAGTACTTC. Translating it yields CSVESQTGPYEQYF.